The sequence of this T cell receptor beta chain was determined in a study of tumor-infiltrating lymphocytes in oesophageal squamous cell carcinoma. The CDR3 consists of 14 residues. The germline V gene has CDR1 DFQATT and CDR2 SNEGSKA (reference sequence). MiXCR was run by TCRdb on the PCR reads, yielding one entry per CDR3 protein. This table has about 13,000 distinct CDR3 sequences, roughly half appearing once. Material for sequencing was blood. This receptor was obtained from a female donor with esophageal squamous cell carcinoma. The chain links TRBV20-1 to TRBJ2-6; a weak D match, TRBD1 (6 bases). The end of the DNA aligns better with TRBJ2-7, so the J call may be wrong. The CDR3 coding sequence is TGCAGTGCTAGTCGGCTAGCATTAGGGGGTGAGCAGTACTTC. Encoded protein: CSASRLALGGEQYF.